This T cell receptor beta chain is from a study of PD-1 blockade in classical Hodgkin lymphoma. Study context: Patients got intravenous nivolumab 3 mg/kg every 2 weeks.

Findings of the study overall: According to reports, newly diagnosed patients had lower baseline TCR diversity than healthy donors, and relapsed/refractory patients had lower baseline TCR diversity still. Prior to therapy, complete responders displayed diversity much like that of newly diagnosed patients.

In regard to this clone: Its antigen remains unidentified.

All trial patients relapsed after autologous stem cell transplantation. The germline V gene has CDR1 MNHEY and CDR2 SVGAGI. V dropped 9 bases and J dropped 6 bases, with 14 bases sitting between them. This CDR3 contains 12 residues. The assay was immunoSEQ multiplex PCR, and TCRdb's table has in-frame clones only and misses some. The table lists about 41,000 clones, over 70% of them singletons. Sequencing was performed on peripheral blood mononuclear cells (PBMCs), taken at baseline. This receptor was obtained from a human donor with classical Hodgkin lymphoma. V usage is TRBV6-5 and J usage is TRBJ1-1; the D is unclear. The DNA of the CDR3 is TGTGCCAGTCTGACTCTATCCGCTGAAGCTTTCTTT. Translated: CASLTLSAEAFF.